A single sample is the source of the 2 T cell receptor beta chains below, sequenced in a study of regulatory T cells in long-lasting Graves disease. Time point: persistent/refractory GD, antithyroid drugs over 5 years with positive TRAb. Making the TCR library involved RNA that had been extracted from PBMCs. With iRepertoire HTBI primers and Arm-PCR of CDR3 regions, TCR beta libraries were built. Via MiXCR, TCRdb re-called the multiplex PCR reads, giving one row per CDR3 protein. The sample yields some 340,000 distinct CDR3 sequences, approximately 25% seen once. The sample here was peripheral blood mononuclear cells (PBMCs), taken when the disease was refractory, from a patient treated with antithyroid drugs. The receptors derive from a woman between 40 and 50 years old with Graves disease.

A few counts support this clonotype. The rearrangement joins TRBV5-1 to TRBJ2-2; D may match TRBD1 or TRBD2 (6 bases each). The germline V gene has CDR1 SGHRS and CDR2 YFSETQ. The V gene lost 6 bases and the J gene lost 4 bases, with 13 bases spanning the gap. CDR3 length equals 14 residues. CDR3 sequence: CASNRAGGTGELFF. CDR3 DNA: TGCGCCAGCAACAGGGCCGGGGGCACCGGGGAGCTGTTTTTT. The full variable domain, with the rest looked up from reference TRBV5-1 and TRBJ2-2, is KAGVTQTPRYLIKTRGQQVTLSCSPISGHRSVSWYQQTPGQGLQFLFEYFSETQRNKGNFPGRFSGRQFSNSRSEMNVSTLELGDSALYLCASNRAGGTGELFFGEGSRLTVL.

Comment on this clonotype: The missing conserved phenylalanine or tryptophan at the end of this CDR3 makes a read error likely. The rearrangement uses TRBV28 and TRBJ1-5, with TRBD1 matching over 8 bases. This CDR3 contains 15 residues. Germline V gene lookup returns CDR1 MDHEN and CDR2 SYDVKM. V lost 1 base to trimming and J lost 2 bases; unmatched junction nucleotides: 1. CDR3 in amino acids: CASSLSGGGNQPQHS. The CDR3 DNA reads as TGTGCCAGCAGTTTATCAGGGGGCGGCAATCAGCCCCAGCATTCT.